The 32 T cell receptor beta chains in this list originate from one sample, sequenced in a study of blood T cell repertoires in COVID-19. Sequencing was performed with immunoSEQ multiplex PCR; in TCRdb, only in-frame clones are kept and a portion is missing. The sample shows about 250,000 clones, just over 85% of them seen only once. The sequencing sample was made of peripheral blood. The receptors come from a young woman with active or convalescent COVID-19.

This chain uses TRBV7-2 with TRBJ2-5, with 12 bases matching TRBD2. CDR1 SGHTA and CDR2 FQGNSA come from the germline V gene. There are 16 residues in the CDR3. After removal of 4 bases from V and 1 base from J, the junction contained 4 bases not matched to a gene. CDR3 DNA: TGTGCCAGCAGCTCCAGACTAGCGGGGGCCCAAGAGACCCAGTACTTC. This encodes CASSSRLAGAQETQYF.

The gene calls are TRBV28 and TRBJ1-1, with D possibly TRBD1 on 5 matching bases. CDR3 size: 15 residues. Germline V lookup: CDR1 MDHEN, CDR2 SYDVKM. V lost 6 bases, J lost 3 bases, and 17 bases lay in between. The CDR3 DNA sequence: TGTGCCAGCAGCCTAAGCAAATGGGGGGACACTGAAGCTTTCTTT. The encoded protein is CASSLSKWGDTEAFF.

The V gene is TRBV28, the J gene TRBJ2-7; 7 nucleotides line up with TRBD1. CDR1 and CDR2 (germline): MDHEN, SYDVKM. The CDR3 length is 13 residues. Trimming at V came to 2 bases and at J to 7 bases, leaving 5 bases not matched to a gene. This chain's CDR3 is CASSLQGVREQYF. The CDR3 DNA sequence: TGTGCCAGCAGTTTACAGGGGGTAAGGGAGCAGTACTTC.

Note on this clone: Different DNA sequences within this sample yield the same CDR3. The chain combines TRBV3-1 (or the pseudogene TRBV3-2) with TRBJ2-5, with a weak D call TRBD1 (6 bases). Trimming pared 1 base from V and 5 bases from J, leaving 8 bases between. Germline V gene sequence: CDR1 LGHDT, CDR2 YNNKEL (reference sequence). CDR3 length equals 13 residues. The CDR3 is CASSQGGLETQYF. CDR3 nucleotides: TGTGCCAGCAGCCAAGGGGGGCTTGAGACCCAGTACTTC.

This sequence joins TRBV10-3 and TRBJ1-4; D is undetermined. In germline, CDR1 is ENHRY, CDR2 SYGVKD. The CDR3 consists of 15 residues. The V and J ends lost 3 bases and 2 bases respectively, with 10 bases between them. CDR3 bases: TGTGCCATCAGTGAATTAGTGTCGACTAATGAAAAACTGTTTTTT. Its translation: CAISELVSTNEKLFF.

The chain recombines TRBV9 with TRBJ1-2; no definite D call. Germline V gene data show CDR1 as SGDLS and CDR2 as YYNGEE. This CDR3 region has 13 residues. V shed 1 base and J shed 5 bases, with 9 bases lying between them. The CDR3 spells CASSVRTDYGYTF. For the CDR3, the DNA is TGTGCCAGCAGCGTAAGGACTGATTATGGCTACACCTTC.

V gene TRBV19 combines with J gene TRBJ1-2, with no clear D. Per germline, CDR1 LNHDA and CDR2 SQIVND (reference sequence). V was shortened by 1 base and J by 8 bases, with 11 bases between the two germline ends. The length of the CDR3 is 13 residues. The CDR3: CASSIAGPGGYTF. The CDR3 nucleotides are TGTGCCAGTAGTATAGCAGGTCCAGGAGGCTACACCTTC.

The chain uses TRBV5-3 and TRBJ1-1; TRBD1 matches at 11 bases. TRBV5-3 is given ORF status, its function remaining uncertain. Trimming took 3 bases from V and 2 from J; bases not matched to a gene: 12. The CDR3 totals 18 residues. In DNA form, the CDR3 reads TGTGCCAGAAGCTCGTGGACAGGGGGCTCAGTTTTTAACACTGAAGCTTTCTTT. It codes for CARSSWTGGSVFNTEAFF.

J is TRBJ1-2 and V is TRBV11-2, with D possibly TRBD1 on 6 matching bases. CDR1 and CDR2 from the germline V gene are SGHAT and FQNNGV. This CDR3 is built from 17 residues. The V gene lost 0 bases and the J gene lost 4 bases, with 18 bases spanning the gap. In DNA, the CDR3 is TGTGCCAGCAGCTTAGATCAGGGTGAGAACAGGGTCTATGGCTACACCTTC. Protein product: CASSLDQGENRVYGYTF.

The chain has TRBV4-1 and TRBJ1-4, with TRBD1 matching over 7 bases. After removal of 2 bases from V and 3 bases from J, the junction contained 3 bases not matched to a gene. Germline V gene lookup returns CDR1 MGHRA and CDR2 YSYEKL. This CDR3 spans 15 amino acids. CDR3 loop: CASSQTGEANEKLFF. The CDR3 DNA reads as TGCGCCAGCAGCCAAACAGGGGAAGCTAATGAAAAACTGTTTTTT.

The rearrangement uses TRBV15 and TRBJ2-1, with TRBD1 identical over 8 bases. The CDR3 spans 15 residues. In germline, CDR1 is LNHNV, CDR2 YYDKDF (reference sequence). The ends lost 0 bases at V and 9 bases at J; junction bases unmatched: 7. DNA for the CDR3: TGTGCCACCAGCAGAGAGGCAGGGGGCCGGATTGAGCAGTTCTTC. Translation gives CATSREAGGRIEQFF.

The V call is TRBV11-2, the J call TRBJ2-1, with D possibly TRBD1 on 5 matching bases. Trimming pared 5 bases from V and 3 bases from J, leaving 17 bases between. The length of the CDR3 is 16 residues. Germline loops: CDR1 SGHAT, CDR2 FQNNGV. The CDR3 nucleotides are TGTGCCAGCAGCGCCAACAGGTCCCCCTTCTACAATGAGCAGTTCTTC. Protein: CASSANRSPFYNEQFF.

The chain links TRBV5-5 to TRBJ2-7; TRBD2 matches 10 bases. Looked up from germline, CDR1 is SGHKS and CDR2 is YYEKEE (reference sequence). J lost 6 bases, V lost 3 bases, and 3 bases had no gene match. This CDR3 contains 13 residues. Here the CDR3 DNA reads TGTGCCAGCAGCTCAGCGGGGGGGGTCGAGCAGTACTTC. Amino acid sequence: CASSSAGGVEQYF.

As concerns this clone: Other DNA sequences of this sample code for an identical CDR3. V gene TRBV5-1 combines with J gene TRBJ2-3; 7 positions match TRBD1. This CDR3 has 15 amino acids. V was pared by 3 bases and J by 2 bases, with 6 bases of the junction left unmatched. Germline V lookup: CDR1 SGHRS, CDR2 YFSETQ. The CDR3 loop is CASSSPGQSTDTQYF. The DNA for the CDR3 is TGCGCCAGCAGCTCGCCGGGACAGTCCACAGATACGCAGTATTTT.

The chain is built from TRBV6-5 and TRBJ1-1, with D uncertain. Trimming left V 0 bases short and J 0 bases short, with 11 bases between. Germline V lookup: CDR1 MNHEY, CDR2 SVGAGI. This CDR3 spans 16 amino acids. CDR3 loop: CASSYSSTGMNTEAFF. CDR3 DNA: TGTGCCAGCAGTTACTCGAGTACCGGTATGAACACTGAAGCTTTCTTT.

The chain has TRBV7-9 and TRBJ2-5; D might be TRBD1 (5 bases). Germline loops: CDR1 SEHNR, CDR2 FQNEAQ (reference sequence). The length of the CDR3 is 13 residues. V shed 2 bases and J shed 5 bases, with 9 bases lying between them. CDR3 sequence: CASSLRGRETQYF. CDR3 bases: TGTGCCAGCAGCTTAAGGGGTAGGGAGACCCAGTACTTC.

The chain combines TRBV4-1 with TRBJ1-5, with no clear D. V was trimmed by 0 bases and J by 5 bases, leaving 11 bases between them. Germline V gene lookup returns CDR1 MGHRA and CDR2 YSYEKL. The CDR3 has 15 amino acids. CDR3 protein: CASSQDPGGDQPQHF. CDR3 nucleotides: TGCGCCAGCAGCCAAGATCCGGGAGGCGATCAGCCCCAGCATTTT.

V is TRBV30 and J is TRBJ1-2, with a tentative D call TRBD1 (5 bases). The CDR3 totals 13 residues. CDR1 and CDR2 from the germline V gene are GTSNPN and SVGIG (reference sequence). V was cut by 1 base and J by 8 bases, with 14 bases left in between. The CDR3 bases are TGTGCCTGGAGTGGGGGCGCTAGGGGCGGCTACACCTTC. Translating it yields CAWSGGARGGYTF.

This sequence joins TRBV5-1 and TRBJ1-2, with 9 bases identical to TRBD1. The CDR3 loop spans 15 amino acids. With V trimmed by 2 bases and J by 2 bases, 4 bases remained unmatched. Germline values: CDR1 SGHRS, CDR2 YFSETQ. CDR3 sequence: CASSFIGTGNYGYTF. CDR3 DNA: TGCGCCAGCAGCTTCATTGGGACAGGGAACTATGGCTACACCTTC.

CDR3 protein: CASSWRQGEGYTF. The CDR3 coding sequence is TGTGCCAGCAGCTGGAGACAGGGGGAAGGCTACACCTTC. The genes are TRBV7-2 and TRBJ1-2; 9 bases match TRBD1. The germline CDR1 and CDR2 sequences are SGHTA and FQGNSA. The V gene end was trimmed by 4 bases and the J gene end by 8 bases; junction bases not matched to a gene: 5. This CDR3 is built from 13 residues.

V usage is TRBV9 and J usage is TRBJ2-3; 9 bases map to TRBD2. Per the germline V gene, CDR1 is SGDLS and CDR2 is YYNGEE. V shed 4 bases, J shed 0 bases, and the junction held 3 bases outside the gene matches. The CDR3 contains 15 residues. The CDR3 bases are TGTGCCAGCAGCCCCCTAGCGGGAAGCACAGATACGCAGTATTTT. This encodes CASSPLAGSTDTQYF.

This rearrangement joins TRBV6-2 or TRBV6-3 to TRBJ2-3, with D perhaps matching TRBD2 (6 bases). The CDR3 spans 14 residues. Germline V gives CDR1 MNHEY, CDR2 SVGEGT. The ends were cut back, 4 bases at V and 1 base at J, with 9 bases in the middle. The CDR3 bases are TGTGCCAGCAGTTCCGCTAGCGGCACAGATACGCAGTATTTT. This gives the protein CASSSASGTDTQYF.

This chain links TRBV29-1 with TRBJ2-1; TRBD2 aligns across 14 bases. J was trimmed by 5 bases and V by 4 bases; bases with no gene match: 7. Germline values: CDR1 SQVTM, CDR2 ANQGSEA. The CDR3 sequence is 16 residues long. The DNA of the CDR3 is TGCAGCGTTGCCCATAGGACTAGCGGGGGGAACAATGAGCAGTTCTTC. This encodes CSVAHRTSGGNNEQFF.

This chain links TRBV19 with TRBJ1-1, with a weak D call TRBD1 (6 bases). The CDR3 totals 16 residues. Germline V gene sequence: CDR1 LNHDA, CDR2 SQIVND (reference sequence). V lost 5 bases, J lost 0 bases, and 16 bases lay in between. CDR3 amino acids: CASSSQGGSMNTEAFF. The CDR3 DNA reads TGTGCCAGTAGTTCCCAAGGGGGTTCTATGAACACTGAAGCTTTCTTT.

V and J are TRBV2 and TRBJ1-2; no clear D gene. Deletions cut 6 bases from V and 6 bases from J, with 11 bases between. This CDR3 has 12 amino acids. Germline V gene sequence: CDR1 SNHLY, CDR2 FYNNEI. The CDR3 DNA sequence: TGTGCCAGCAGGGTTGGGCAGGATGGCTACACCTTC. Residues: CASRVGQDGYTF.

The chain's CDR3 is CASSQASLAGGEEQFF. As DNA, the CDR3 is TGCGCCAGCAGCCAAGCTTCGCTAGCGGGGGGAGAAGAGCAGTTCTTC. The gene calls are TRBV4-3 and TRBJ2-1; 11 positions match TRBD2. J lost 10 bases, V lost 1 base, and 9 bases had no gene match. CDR3 size: 16 residues. In germline, CDR1 is LGHNA, CDR2 YSLEER.

The rearrangement uses TRBV5-1 and TRBJ1-2, with 12 bases aligning to TRBD1. The ends lost 1 base at V and 7 bases at J; junction bases unmatched: 11. CDR1 and CDR2 (germline): SGHRS, YFSETQ. There are 17 residues in the CDR3. The CDR3 sequence is CASSLQAGGQGAFGYTF. The CDR3 DNA sequence: TGCGCCAGCAGCTTGCAGGCGGGGGGACAGGGGGCGTTTGGCTACACCTTC.

In DNA form, the CDR3 reads TGTGCCAGCAGCCCCGCCGGGACAGGGCATGAAAAACTGTTTTTT. This encodes CASSPAGTGHEKLFF. The chain combines TRBV5-8 with TRBJ1-4, with 9 positions matching TRBD1. V shed 4 bases and J 6 bases; nucleotides not matched to a gene: 7. From germline, CDR1 is SGHTS and CDR2 YDEGEE. The CDR3 runs 15 residues.

The CDR3 coding sequence is TGTGCCACCAGTGACCGTACAGGGGTTGGCTCCTACAATGAGCAGTTCTTC. Its translation: CATSDRTGVGSYNEQFF. The J gene is TRBJ2-1, the V gene TRBV24-1; 7 bases match TRBD1. CDR3 length: 17 amino acids. CDR1 and CDR2 from the germline V gene are KGHDR and SFDVKD. The J segment lost 0 bases and the V segment lost 4 bases, leaving 8 bases of the junction unmatched.

This clone was observed a few times. The chain is built from TRBV28 and TRBJ1-2; the match to TRBD1 covers 11 bases. The CDR3 loop spans 14 amino acids. The V gene end was trimmed by 6 bases and the J gene end by 4 bases; junction bases not matched to a gene: 4. CDR1 is MDHEN, CDR2 SYDVKM, per germline. CDR3 in amino acids: CASRDRGQVYGYTF. In nucleotides, the CDR3 is TGTGCCAGCAGGGACAGGGGGCAGGTCTATGGCTACACCTTC.

V is TRBV27 and J is TRBJ2-1, with 10 bases that match TRBD1. V shed 4 bases, J shed 8 bases, and the junction held 2 bases outside the gene matches. The V gene's germline CDR1 is MNHEY and CDR2 SMNVEV (reference sequence). The CDR3 totals 13 residues. Here the CDR3 DNA reads TGTGCCAGCAGTTGGACAGGGGGGCATGAGCAGTTCTTC. Translating it yields CASSWTGGHEQFF.

The chain employs TRBV21-1 and TRBJ1-1. TRBV21-1 is marked as a pseudogene. The CDR3 covers 12 residues. The CDR3 bases are TGTGCCAGGGAGTATGTGAACACTGAAGCTTTCTTT. Residues: CAREYVNTEAFF.